This is a list of T cell receptor beta chains from one sample in a study of T-cell memory formation after mild COVID-19. Each CDR3 protein gets one entry after TCRdb re-called the 5' RACE reads with MiXCR. The sample records some 150,000 distinct CDR3 sequences, 6% being singletons. The specimen was PBMCs or a T cell subset sorted from them (not recorded which). The receptors derive from an adult woman who had mild COVID-19 (a few samples of this study predate the infection). Cell type and time point are not known. The conserved cysteine and the conserved F or W are not part of the CDR3 here. Each record gives: V gene, J gene, CDR3 protein.

TRBV4-3	TRBJ1-5	ASSASSGQPQH
TRBV7-3	TRBJ1-4	ASSRQGGEKLF
TRBV5-1	TRBJ2-7	ASSPQAGSYEQY
TRBV6-1	TRBJ1-3	ASSTGGPRGGNTIY
TRBV20-1	TRBJ1-3	SARDLRRGNTIY
TRBV11-3	TRBJ2-6	ASSARVSGANVLT
TRBV10-3	TRBJ1-1	AISNTGTVNTEAF
TRBV18	TRBJ1-1	ASSPTGTEAF
TRBV2	TRBJ1-2	ASSGFTGTGGSYGYT
TRBV21-1	TRBJ1-1	ASSKEQGNRTEAF
TRBV24-1	TRBJ1-5	ATSDPWRNRGDQPQH
TRBV10-3	TRBJ1-1	AIRPGTEAF
TRBV7-7	TRBJ2-3	ASSLAGPLDTQY
TRBV5-1	TRBJ2-7	ASSLLLRGGSYEQY
TRBV6-1	TRBJ2-7	ASSPRLTGSVYEQY
TRBV11-2	TRBJ1-6	ASSLGQGSGNSPLH
TRBV27	TRBJ1-2	ASSRLRPGQGYGYT
TRBV5-6	TRBJ1-2	ASSTRFQVHYGYT
TRBV6-5	TRBJ2-1	ASSRTSGNYNEQF
TRBV24-1	TRBJ2-2	ATSEAGKNTGELF
TRBV19	TRBJ2-1	ASSIDPLGYEQF
TRBV2	TRBJ2-7	ASFRDSAYEQY
TRBV5-4	TRBJ2-7	ASSRDIYEQY
TRBV29-1	TRBJ1-1	SVGRANTEAF
TRBV6-2/TRBV6-3	TRBJ2-3	ASVNTRLDTQY
TRBV6-2/TRBV6-3	TRBJ2-1	ASRPGLAGGPTYNEQF
TRBV12-3/TRBV12-4	TRBJ2-1	ASSFWGGGAGNEQF
TRBV5-1	TRBJ2-5	ASSLGHLQETQY
TRBV29-1	TRBJ2-7	SAWDSGNEQY
TRBV30	TRBJ2-2	AWSAWTGSPGELF
TRBV5-1	TRBJ2-5	ASSPGLVKETQY
TRBV29-1	TRBJ1-2	SVDSQGRGYT
TRBV14	TRBJ1-5	ASSPGGLGFNKSQPQH
TRBV12-3/TRBV12-4	TRBJ1-1	ASSFGVDRRNTEAF
TRBV20-1	TRBJ1-2	SASGSLNYGYT
TRBV5-1	TRBJ1-2	ASGQGMYSGYT
TRBV7-7	TRBJ2-7	ASSFADRDEQY
TRBV5-6	TRBJ2-2	ASSPSGLIAGELF
TRBV18	TRBJ1-1	ASSPSPGAEAF
TRBV7-2	TRBJ2-2	ASSLGSGGFNTGELF
TRBV12-3/TRBV12-4	TRBJ2-1	ASRGGLLYNEQF
TRBV20-1	TRBJ2-1	SAIKGHEQF
TRBV3-1	TRBJ1-1	ASSQSEGGQGRKAF
TRBV1	TRBJ2-3	TSSQEGLAGGLVGTDTQY
TRBV30	TRBJ2-7	AWTTGPRAFEQY
TRBV13	TRBJ2-5	ASSSYYGYQETQY
TRBV5-6	TRBJ2-1	ASSSATYNEQF
TRBV21-1	TRBJ1-6	ASSSRDRYRSSYNSPLH
TRBV3-1	TRBJ1-1	ASSQLQSVRNTEAF
TRBV4-1	TRBJ2-6	ASSKQGTGAGANVLT
TRBV29-1	TRBJ2-7	SVEDLAGGRREQY
TRBV9	TRBJ2-7	ASSVCLLAETYEQY
TRBV4-1	TRBJ2-3	ASSPAGGYTDTQY